Below are 7 T cell receptor beta chains sequenced from a single sample in a study of shared clonotypes between healthy human individuals. Profiling relied on immunoSEQ multiplex PCR, and the TCRdb table lists in-frame clones only, not all of them. In the table there are about 1.1 million clones, around three quarters of which are singletons. Specimen: memory CD4+ T cells from PBMCs. As for subset: CD45RA-negative fraction. The receptors derive from a man younger than 35 in good health. Some clones in this sample may be carry-over from other donors' samples.

As concerns this clone: Other nucleotide sequences from this sample produce the same CDR3. The CDR3 here is CASSVARNTEAFF. The CDR3 nucleotides are TGTGCCAGCAGCGTAGCTCGGAACACTGAAGCTTTCTTT. This sequence joins TRBV9 and TRBJ1-1; no firm D call. Germline V gene lookup returns CDR1 SGDLS and CDR2 YYNGEE. Trimming cost V 0 bases and J 1 base, with 4 bases left between them. The CDR3 extends over 13 amino acids.

This clone has only one observation. The chain couples TRBV6-6 to TRBJ1-2, with D perhaps matching TRBD1 (6 bases). This CDR3 is built from 15 residues. Germline V CDR1 and CDR2: MNHNY, SVGAGI (reference sequence). Trimming left V 5 bases short and J 4 bases short, with 17 bases between. The CDR3 sequence: CASSNPKRGFYGYTF. For the CDR3, the DNA is TGTGCCAGCAGTAACCCGAAGAGGGGGTTCTATGGCTACACCTTC.

V gene TRBV28 combines with J gene TRBJ2-2; D uncertain. Looked up from germline, CDR1 is MDHEN and CDR2 is SYDVKM. The CDR3 is 14 residues long. V lost 5 bases and J 5 bases, leaving 12 bases between the germline ends. CDR3 loop: CASSPWGGTGELFF. CDR3 nucleotide sequence: TGTGCCAGCAGTCCTTGGGGTGGGACCGGGGAGCTGTTTTTT.

This clone has more than one count but fewer than ten. The chain employs TRBV5-4 and TRBJ1-1; TRBD1 might be the D (5 bases). Germline V lookup: CDR1 SGHNT, CDR2 YYREEE (reference sequence). V was cut by 4 bases and J by 0 bases, with 13 bases left in between. CDR3 length equals 15 residues. The CDR3, as DNA: TGTGCCAGCAGCCCTGACCGGGGGTTGAACACTGAAGCTTTCTTT. It specifies CASSPDRGLNTEAFF.

The CDR3 coding sequence is TGTGCCTGGGGACAGGGCAATAATTCACCCCTCCACTTT. Encoded protein: CAWGQGNNSPLHF. This chain connects TRBV30 to TRBJ1-6; the match to TRBD1 covers 8 bases. CDR1 is GTSNPN and CDR2 is SVGIG in the germline V gene (reference sequence). This CDR3 contains 13 residues. V gave up 5 bases and J gave up 5 bases; unmatched junction bases: 2.

The rearrangement uses TRBV7-6 and TRBJ2-7, with D uncertain. This CDR3 has 13 residues. Germline V gene data show CDR1 as SGHVS and CDR2 as FNYEAQ. V lost 1 base and J lost 3, with 7 bases in between. CDR3 protein: CASSLGVNYEQYF. CDR3 bases: TGTGCCAGCAGCTTAGGAGTGAACTACGAGCAGTACTTC.

This rearrangement joins TRBV6-5 to TRBJ1-5; D perhaps matches TRBD1 (6 bases). Looked up from germline, CDR1 is MNHEY and CDR2 is SVGAGI. V was clipped by 0 bases and J by 2 bases, with 11 bases between them. This CDR3 has 16 amino acids. The CDR3 is CASSYSTRGGNQPQHF. The CDR3 nucleotides read TGTGCCAGCAGTTACTCGACCAGGGGTGGCAATCAGCCCCAGCATTTT.